This T cell receptor beta chain originates from a study of T-cell memory formation after mild COVID-19. Study background: TCR clusters largely stayed donor specific. Findings and limits, study-wide: Clones that contracted from day 15 to 85 had balanced CD4/CD8; later expanders were CD4+ biased.

This clonotype was seen at least ten times. Its target is not known. TCRdb reanalysed the 5' RACE reads using MiXCR and keeps one entry per CDR3 protein. Of some 150,000 distinct CDR3 sequences in the sample, 11% to 15% are singletons; the top ten hold 28%. The germline gives CDR1 SGHTA, CDR2 FQGTGA. This CDR3 has 16 amino acids. Trimming took 5 bases from V and 0 from J, leaving 13 bases between them. V and J are TRBV7-3 and TRBJ2-2; D could derive from TRBD1 or TRBD2 (5 bases each). The material sequenced was PBMCs or a T cell subset sorted from them (not recorded which). The source of this sequence is an adult woman who had mild COVID-19 (a few samples of this study predate the infection). Cell type and time point are not known. CDR3 loop: CASSPTGRANTGELFF. In DNA form, the CDR3 reads TGTGCCAGCAGCCCGACGGGACGGGCGAACACCGGGGAGCTGTTTTTT.